This T cell receptor beta chain was retrieved from a study of vaccination and CD4 T cells after COVID-19. The Oncomine TCR Beta short-read assay was applied to DNA of cultured CD4+ T cells. TCRdb analysed the PCR reads with MiXCR anew, one entry per CDR3 protein. Among approximately 16,000 distinct CDR3 sequences listed, about four fifths were seen once. Regarding this clonotype: The antigen is not known.

Treatment meaning: roughly nine-day PBMC culture with coronavirus spike peptide pools or control peptides (ViraFEST assay). The CDR3 has 13 residues. Germline loops: CDR1 KGHDR, CDR2 SFDVKD. Trimming left V 4 bases short and J 0 bases short, with 5 bases between. The chain is built from TRBV24-1 and TRBJ1-1; D not resolved. This receptor was obtained from a human donor who received a COVID-19 vaccine. The material was CD4+ T cells from blood, cultured in vitro, obtained after SARS-CoV-2 vaccination. CDR3 nucleotide sequence: TGTGCCACCAGTGACCACTTGAACACTGAAGCTTTCTTT. Residues: CATSDHLNTEAFF.